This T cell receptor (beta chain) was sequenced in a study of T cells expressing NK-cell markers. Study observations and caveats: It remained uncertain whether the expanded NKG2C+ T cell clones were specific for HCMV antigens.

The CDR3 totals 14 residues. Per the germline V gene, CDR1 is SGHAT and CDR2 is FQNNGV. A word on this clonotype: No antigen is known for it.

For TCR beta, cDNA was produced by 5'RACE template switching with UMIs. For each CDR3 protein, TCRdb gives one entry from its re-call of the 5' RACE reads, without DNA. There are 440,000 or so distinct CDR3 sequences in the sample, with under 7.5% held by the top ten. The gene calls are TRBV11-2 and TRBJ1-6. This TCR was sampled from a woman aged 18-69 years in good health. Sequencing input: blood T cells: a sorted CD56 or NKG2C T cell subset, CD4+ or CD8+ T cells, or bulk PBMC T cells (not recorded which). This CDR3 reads CASSFARLNSPLHF.